Included here is one T cell receptor (beta chain) sequence, with context. Its specificity is unknown. Primers for the PCR totalled 60 Vbeta and 13 Jbeta. In the authors' methods: An analysis that came later counted 80 million or so unique TCR beta chains, around 10 million shared. Some clones are missing from TCRdb's copy, which holds only in-frame ones; the method was immunoSEQ multiplex PCR. V, J and clone size are those of that table, while D and trimming were read from the DNA. The top ten hold about 1.9% of the sample, which has over 200,000 clones, approximately 70% seen once. These data are taken from a study of cytomegalovirus exposure and HLA in healthy donors. Broader study findings: Most likely, a cluster of highly shared sequence variants arose as a sequencing artifact. CMV serostatus was the only immune exposure information that was available.

CDR3 length: 13 residues. V gave up 8 bases and J gave up 2 bases, with 12 bases separating them. The germline gives CDR1 SGHAT, CDR2 FQDESV (reference sequence). This clonotype originated in a woman in her twenties or thirties in good health and CMV-seronegative. The chain links TRBV11-1 to TRBJ1-1; D not certain. Sequenced material: PBMCs. This chain's CDR3 is CASASKENTEAFF. Written as DNA, the CDR3 is TGTGCCAGCGCTAGTAAGGAAAACACTGAAGCTTTCTTT. Complete variable domain (other parts from reference TRBV11-1 and TRBJ1-1): EAEVAQSPRYKITEKSQAVAFWCDPISGHATLYWYRQILGQGPELLVQFQDESVVDDSQLPKDRFSAERLKGVDSTLKIQPAELGDSAMYLCASASKENTEAFFGQGTRLTVV.